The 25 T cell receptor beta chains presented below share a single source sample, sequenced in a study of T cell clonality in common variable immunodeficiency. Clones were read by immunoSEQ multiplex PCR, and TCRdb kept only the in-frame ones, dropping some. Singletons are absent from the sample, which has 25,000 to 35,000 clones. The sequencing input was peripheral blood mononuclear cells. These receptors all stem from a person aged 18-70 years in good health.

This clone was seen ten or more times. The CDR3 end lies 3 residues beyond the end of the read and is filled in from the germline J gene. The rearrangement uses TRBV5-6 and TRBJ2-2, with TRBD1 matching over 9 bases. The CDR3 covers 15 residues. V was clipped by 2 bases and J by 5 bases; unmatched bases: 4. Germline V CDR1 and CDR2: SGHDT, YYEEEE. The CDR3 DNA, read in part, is TGTGCCAGCAGCTTTTTCGACAGGGGGACCGGGGAG. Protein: CASSFFDRGTGE. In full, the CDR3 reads CASSFFDRGTGELFF.

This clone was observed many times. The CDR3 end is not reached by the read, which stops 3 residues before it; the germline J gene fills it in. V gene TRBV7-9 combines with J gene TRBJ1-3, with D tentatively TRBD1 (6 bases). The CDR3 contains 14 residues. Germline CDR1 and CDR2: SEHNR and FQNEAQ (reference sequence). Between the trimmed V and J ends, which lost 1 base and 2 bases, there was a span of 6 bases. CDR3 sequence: CASSLDRAGNTIYF. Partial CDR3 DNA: TGTGCCAGCAGCTTAGACAGGGCTGGAAACACC.

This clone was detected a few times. CDR3 sequence reads: CASSMGGASGLYEQFF. The part of the CDR3 DNA that was read is TGTGCCAGTAGTATGGGGGGGGCTAGCGGGTTATATGAG. The rearrangement uses TRBV19 and TRBJ2-1, with 8 bases matching TRBD2. The read stops 3 residues short of the end of the CDR3; the missing end is completed from the germline J gene. Germline V gives CDR1 LNHDA, CDR2 SQIVND (reference sequence). The V gene end was trimmed by 3 bases and the J gene end by 8 bases; junction bases not matched to a gene: 12. CDR3 length equals 16 residues.

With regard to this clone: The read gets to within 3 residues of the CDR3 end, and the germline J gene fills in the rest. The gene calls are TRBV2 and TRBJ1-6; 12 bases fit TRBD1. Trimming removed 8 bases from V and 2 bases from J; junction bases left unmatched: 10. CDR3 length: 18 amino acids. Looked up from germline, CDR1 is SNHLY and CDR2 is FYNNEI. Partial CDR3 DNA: TGTGCCAGCGGGCCGGGACAGGGGGCTCGGACCTATAATTCACCC. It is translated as CASGPGQGARTYNSP. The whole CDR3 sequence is CASGPGQGARTYNSPLHF.

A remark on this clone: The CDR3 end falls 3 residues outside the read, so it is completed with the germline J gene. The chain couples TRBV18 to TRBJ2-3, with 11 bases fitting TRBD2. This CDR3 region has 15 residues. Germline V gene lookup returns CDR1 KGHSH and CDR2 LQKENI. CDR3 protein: CASSPGTSGGETQYF. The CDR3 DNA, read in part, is TGTGCCAGCTCACCAGGCACTAGCGGGGGAGAGACG.

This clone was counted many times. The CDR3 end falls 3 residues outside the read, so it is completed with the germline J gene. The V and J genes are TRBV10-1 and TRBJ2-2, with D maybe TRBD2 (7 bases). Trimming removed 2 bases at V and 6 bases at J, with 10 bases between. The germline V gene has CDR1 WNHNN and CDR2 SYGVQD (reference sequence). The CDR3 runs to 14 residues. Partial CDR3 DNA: TGCGCCAGCAGTGAGAGGGGGAGGGCCGGGGAG. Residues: CASSERGRAGE. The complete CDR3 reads CASSERGRAGELFF.

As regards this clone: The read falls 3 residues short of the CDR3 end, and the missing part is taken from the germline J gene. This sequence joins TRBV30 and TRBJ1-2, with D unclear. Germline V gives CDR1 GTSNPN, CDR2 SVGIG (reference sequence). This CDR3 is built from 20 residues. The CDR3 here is CAWSQARTSGRAYGTDTYTF. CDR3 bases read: TGTGCCTGGAGTCAAGCCCGGACTAGCGGGAGGGCCTATGGTACAGATACC. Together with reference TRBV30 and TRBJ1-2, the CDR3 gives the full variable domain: SQTIHQWPATLVQPVGSPLSLECTVEGTSNPNLYWYRQAAGRGLQLLFYSVGIGQISSEVPQNLSASRPQDRQFILSSKKLLLSDSGFYLCAWSQARTSGRAYGTDTYTFGSGTRLTVV.

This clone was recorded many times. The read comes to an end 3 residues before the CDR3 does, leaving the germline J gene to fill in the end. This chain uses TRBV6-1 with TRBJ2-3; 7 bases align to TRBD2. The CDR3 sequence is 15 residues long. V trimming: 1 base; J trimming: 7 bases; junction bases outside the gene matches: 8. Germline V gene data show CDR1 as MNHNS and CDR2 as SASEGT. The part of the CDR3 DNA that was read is TGTGCCAGCAGTGAAGAGAGGGCTAGCGGATATACG. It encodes CASSEERASGYT. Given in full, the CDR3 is CASSEERASGYTQYF.

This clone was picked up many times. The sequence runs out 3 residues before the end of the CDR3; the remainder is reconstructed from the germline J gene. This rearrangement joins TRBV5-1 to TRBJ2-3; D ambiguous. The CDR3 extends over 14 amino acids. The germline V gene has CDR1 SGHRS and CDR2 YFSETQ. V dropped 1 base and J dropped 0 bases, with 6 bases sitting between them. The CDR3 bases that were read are TGCGCCAGCAGCTTGTCCCTCAGCACAGATACG. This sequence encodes CASSLSLSTDT. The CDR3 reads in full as CASSLSLSTDTQYF. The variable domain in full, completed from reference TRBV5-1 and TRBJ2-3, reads KAGVTQTPRYLIKTRGQQVTLSCSPISGHRSVSWYQQTPGQGLQFLFEYFSETQRNKGNFPGRFSGRQFSNSRSEMNVSTLELGDSALYLCASSLSLSTDTQYFGPGTRLTVL.

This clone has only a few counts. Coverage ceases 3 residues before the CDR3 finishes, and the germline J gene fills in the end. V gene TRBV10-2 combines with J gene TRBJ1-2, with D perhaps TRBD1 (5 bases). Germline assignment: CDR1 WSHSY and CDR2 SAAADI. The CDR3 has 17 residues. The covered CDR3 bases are TGCGCCAGCTATCTAGCGGGAGGGGTTTGGAGCACAGATACC. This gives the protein CASYLAGGVWSTDT. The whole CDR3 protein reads CASYLAGGVWSTDTYTF.

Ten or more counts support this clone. CDR3 DNA, as far as it was read: TGCGCCAGCAGCCCTCTCGTCGGGACAGGGGGCTCTGGAAACACC. This sequence encodes CASSPLVGTGGSGNT. The entire CDR3 is CASSPLVGTGGSGNTIYF. The rearrangement uses TRBV5-1 and TRBJ1-3; 11 positions match TRBD1. The DNA ends 3 residues before the CDR3 does, and the rest of the CDR3 is filled in from the germline J gene. Germline V gene data show CDR1 as SGHRS and CDR2 as YFSETQ. The CDR3 has 18 amino acids. Germline trimming cut 4 bases from V and 0 bases from J; bases unmatched to any gene: 9.

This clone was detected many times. The CDR3 DNA, read in part, is TGTGCCTGGAGGGAGGGCGGGAGGTACCAAGAGACC. Its translation: CAWREGGRYQET. The CDR3 as a whole reads CAWREGGRYQETQYF. V and J are TRBV30 and TRBJ2-5; 8 nucleotides line up with TRBD2. From the germline J gene comes the end of the CDR3, since the read stops 3 residues before it. The CDR3 is 15 residues long. Germline V gene data show CDR1 as GTSNPN and CDR2 as SVGIG (reference sequence). V was pared by 3 bases and J by 0 bases, with 6 bases of the junction left unmatched.

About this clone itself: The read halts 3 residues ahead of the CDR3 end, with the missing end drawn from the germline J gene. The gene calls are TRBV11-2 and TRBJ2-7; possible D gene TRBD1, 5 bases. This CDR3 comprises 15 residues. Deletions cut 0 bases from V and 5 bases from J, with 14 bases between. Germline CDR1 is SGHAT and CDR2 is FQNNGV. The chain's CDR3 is CASSLEWQGGHEQYF. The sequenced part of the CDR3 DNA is TGTGCCAGCAGCTTAGAGTGGCAGGGCGGCCACGAG.

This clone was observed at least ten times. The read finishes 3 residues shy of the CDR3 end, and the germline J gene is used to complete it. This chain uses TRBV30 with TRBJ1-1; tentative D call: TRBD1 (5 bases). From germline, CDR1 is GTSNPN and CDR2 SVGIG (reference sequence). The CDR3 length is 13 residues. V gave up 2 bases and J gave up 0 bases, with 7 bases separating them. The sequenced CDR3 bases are TGTGCCTGGAGTAAGGGGATGAACACTGAA. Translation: CAWSKGMNTE. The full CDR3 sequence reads CAWSKGMNTEAFF.

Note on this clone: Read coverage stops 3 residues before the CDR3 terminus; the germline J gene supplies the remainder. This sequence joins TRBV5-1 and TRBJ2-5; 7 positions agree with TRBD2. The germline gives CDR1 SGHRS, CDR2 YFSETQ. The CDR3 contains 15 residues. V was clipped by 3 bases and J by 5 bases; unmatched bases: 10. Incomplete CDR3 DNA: TGCGCCAGCAGCTCCGGGGGAGGGCCGGGGGAGACC. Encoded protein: CASSSGGGPGET. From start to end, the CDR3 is CASSSGGGPGETQYF.

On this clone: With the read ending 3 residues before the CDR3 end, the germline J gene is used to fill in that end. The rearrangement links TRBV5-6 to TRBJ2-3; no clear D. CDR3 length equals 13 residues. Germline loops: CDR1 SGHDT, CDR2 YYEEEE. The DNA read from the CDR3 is TGTGCCAGCAGTATGACACCTTATCAGCCG. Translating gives CASSMTPYQP. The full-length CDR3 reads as CASSMTPYQPQYF.

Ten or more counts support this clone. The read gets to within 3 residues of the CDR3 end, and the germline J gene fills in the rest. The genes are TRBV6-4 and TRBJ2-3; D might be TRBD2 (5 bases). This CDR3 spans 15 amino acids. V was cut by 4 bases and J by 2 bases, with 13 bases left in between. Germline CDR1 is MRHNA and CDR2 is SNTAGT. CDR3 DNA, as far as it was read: TGTGCCAGCAGTGTAGCGAAGGGAGCCACAGATACG. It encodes CASSVAKGATDT. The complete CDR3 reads CASSVAKGATDTQYF.

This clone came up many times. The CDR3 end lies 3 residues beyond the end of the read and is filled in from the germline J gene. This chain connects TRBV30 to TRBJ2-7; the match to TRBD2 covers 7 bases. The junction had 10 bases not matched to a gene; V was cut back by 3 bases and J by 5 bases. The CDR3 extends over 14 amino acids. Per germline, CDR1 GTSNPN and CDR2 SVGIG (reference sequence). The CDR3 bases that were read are TGTGCCTGGAGAGAAGCGGGGAGCCCCAACGAG. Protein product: CAWREAGSPNE. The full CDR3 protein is CAWREAGSPNEQYF.

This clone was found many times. CDR3 DNA (partial): TGTGCCTGGAGTGTAGGGGCTAGCGGGGAAACAGATACG. Translated: CAWSVGASGETDT. In full, the CDR3 is CAWSVGASGETDTQYF. The J gene is TRBJ2-3, the V gene TRBV30; the match to TRBD2 covers 9 bases. The read falls 3 residues short of the CDR3 end, and the missing part is taken from the germline J gene. This CDR3 spans 16 amino acids. Trimming took 0 bases from V and 3 from J; bases not matched to a gene: 7. CDR1 and CDR2 from the germline V gene are GTSNPN and SVGIG (reference sequence).

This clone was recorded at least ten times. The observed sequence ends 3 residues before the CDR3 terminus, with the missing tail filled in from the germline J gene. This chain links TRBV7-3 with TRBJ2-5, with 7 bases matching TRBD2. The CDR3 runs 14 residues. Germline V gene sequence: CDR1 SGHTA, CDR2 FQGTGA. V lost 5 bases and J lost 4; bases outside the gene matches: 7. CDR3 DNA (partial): TGTGCCAGCAGCCCGACTAGCTCGACAGAGACC. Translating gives CASSPTSSTET. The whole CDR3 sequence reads CASSPTSSTETQYF.

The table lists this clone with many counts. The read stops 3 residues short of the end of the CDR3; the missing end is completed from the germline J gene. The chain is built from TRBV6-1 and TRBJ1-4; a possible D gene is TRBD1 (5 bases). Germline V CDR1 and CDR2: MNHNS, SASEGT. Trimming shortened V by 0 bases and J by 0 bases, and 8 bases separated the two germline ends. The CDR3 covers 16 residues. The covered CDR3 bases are TGTGCCAGCAGTGAAGCGTTAGGGGCAACTAATGAAAAA. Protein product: CASSEALGATNEK. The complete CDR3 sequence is CASSEALGATNEKLFF.

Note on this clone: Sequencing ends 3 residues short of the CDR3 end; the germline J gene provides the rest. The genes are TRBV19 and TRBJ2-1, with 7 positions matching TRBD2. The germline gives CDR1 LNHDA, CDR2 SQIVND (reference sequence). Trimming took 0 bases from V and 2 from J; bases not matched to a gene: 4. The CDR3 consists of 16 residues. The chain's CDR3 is CASSIDLGGAYNEQFF. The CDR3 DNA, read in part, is TGTGCCAGTAGTATAGATCTGGGGGGGGCCTACAATGAG.

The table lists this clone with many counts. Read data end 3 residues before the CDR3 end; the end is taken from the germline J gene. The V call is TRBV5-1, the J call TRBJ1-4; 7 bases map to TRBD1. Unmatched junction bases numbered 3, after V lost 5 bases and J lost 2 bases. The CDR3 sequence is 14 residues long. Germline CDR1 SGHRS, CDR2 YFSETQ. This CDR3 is CASRRDSTNEKLFF. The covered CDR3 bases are TGCGCCAGCAGGAGGGACAGTACTAATGAAAAA.

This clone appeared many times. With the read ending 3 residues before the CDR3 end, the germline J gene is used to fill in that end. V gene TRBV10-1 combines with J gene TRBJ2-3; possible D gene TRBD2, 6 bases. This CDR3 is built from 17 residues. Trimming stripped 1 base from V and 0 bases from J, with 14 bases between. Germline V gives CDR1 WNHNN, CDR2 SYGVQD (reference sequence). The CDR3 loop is CASSEWTTVSSTDTQYF. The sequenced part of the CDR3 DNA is TGCGCCAGCAGTGAGTGGACTACCGTCTCTAGCACAGATACG.

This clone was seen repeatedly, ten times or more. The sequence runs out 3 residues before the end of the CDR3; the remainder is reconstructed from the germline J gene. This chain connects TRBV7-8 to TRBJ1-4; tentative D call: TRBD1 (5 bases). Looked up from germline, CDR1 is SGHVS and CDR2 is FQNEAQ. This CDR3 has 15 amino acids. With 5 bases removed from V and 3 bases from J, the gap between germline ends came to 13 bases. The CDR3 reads CASSPLRVANEKLFF. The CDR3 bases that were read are TGTGCCAGCAGCCCCCTCAGGGTGGCTAATGAAAAA.